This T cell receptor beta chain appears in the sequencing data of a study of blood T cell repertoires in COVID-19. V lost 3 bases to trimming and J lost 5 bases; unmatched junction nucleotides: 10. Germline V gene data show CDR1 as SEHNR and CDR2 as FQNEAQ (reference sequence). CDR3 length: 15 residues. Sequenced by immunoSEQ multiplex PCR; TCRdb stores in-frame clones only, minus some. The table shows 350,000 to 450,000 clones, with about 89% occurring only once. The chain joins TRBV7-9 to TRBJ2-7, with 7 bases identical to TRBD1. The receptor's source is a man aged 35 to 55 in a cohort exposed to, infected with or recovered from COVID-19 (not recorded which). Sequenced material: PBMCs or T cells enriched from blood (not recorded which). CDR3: CASSLVIGGSNEQYF. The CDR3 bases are TGTGCCAGCAGCTTGGTGATAGGGGGCTCGAACGAGCAGTACTTC.